This TCR beta chain was identified in a study of response to subunit inactivated influenza vaccine. This clonotype appeared a few times. TCRdb ran MiXCR on the RT-PCR reads and lists one entry per CDR3 protein. This table has 500,000 to 600,000 distinct CDR3 sequences, roughly 10% appearing once. V gave up 1 base and J gave up 3 bases, with 8 bases separating them. CDR3 length: 13 residues. Per germline, CDR1 SGHKS and CDR2 YYEKEE (reference sequence). V gene TRBV5-5 combines with J gene TRBJ2-7; D is unclear. The receptor comes from a man aged 45-60 years who received an inactivated influenza vaccine. The sequences come from PBMCs from blood, collected on the day of vaccination. The CDR3 region has the DNA TGTGCCAGCAGCTTGCGGCCTTTCTACGAGCAGTACTTC. Translating it yields CASSLRPFYEQYF. Full variable domain (remainder filled in from reference TRBV5-5 and TRBJ2-7): DAGVTQSPTHLIKTRGQQVTLRCSPISGHKSVSWYQQVLGQGPQFIFQYYEKEERGRGNFPDRFSARQFPNYSSELNVNALLLGDSALYLCASSLRPFYEQYFGPGTRLTVT.